Each of the 7 T cell receptor beta chains below was sequenced from the same sample in a study of vaccination and CD4 T cells after COVID-19. Indicated treatment: roughly 11-day PBMC culture with coronavirus spike peptide pools or control peptides (ViraFEST assay). These receptors have no identified antigens. An Oncomine TCR Beta short-read assay was used to sequence the DNA from cultured CD4+ T cells. From the PCR reads, TCRdb called clonotypes with MiXCR, one entry per CDR3 protein. Seen here are 15,000 to 20,000 distinct CDR3 sequences, about three fifths observed once, and the top ten hold about 9.9%. The sample consisted of CD4+ T cells from blood, cultured in vitro. The receptors shown here come from a human donor who had recovered from COVID-19.

CDR3 residues: CASSRAAYGYTF. CDR3 nucleotide sequence: TGTGCCAGTAGTAGGGCGGCCTATGGCTACACCTTC. V usage is TRBV19 and J usage is TRBJ1-2; no clear D gene. The CDR3 totals 12 residues. Trimming shortened V by 4 bases and J by 4 bases, and 7 bases separated the two germline ends. CDR1 and CDR2 from the germline V gene are LNHDA and SQIVND (reference sequence).

This clonotype was picked up a small number of times. The V call is TRBV20-1, the J call TRBJ1-5, with a weak D call TRBD1 (5 bases). V lost 3 bases to trimming and J lost 1 base, with 13 bases between them. This CDR3 comprises 15 residues. Germline loops: CDR1 DFQATT, CDR2 SNEGSKA (reference sequence). CDR3: CSASVSGNSNQPQHF. The CDR3 DNA sequence: TGCAGTGCTAGCGTCTCAGGGAACAGCAATCAGCCCCAGCATTTT.

The V gene is TRBV20-1, the J gene TRBJ2-3; the D gene is possibly TRBD1 (8 bases). V was cut by 5 bases and J by 1 base, with 13 bases left in between. Germline-derived CDR1 and CDR2 are DFQATT and SNEGSKA (reference sequence). The CDR3 length is 14 residues. The CDR3 DNA reads TGCAGTGCTGGGGGGGGACAGGGCACAGATACGCAGTATTTT. As protein: CSAGGGQGTDTQYF.

The CDR3, as DNA: TGTGCCAGCAGCCGTTCCGGGACAGTCGGAGAGACCCAGTACTTC. Translated, it gives CASSRSGTVGETQYF. The V gene is TRBV11-3, the J gene TRBJ2-5; the match to TRBD1 covers 7 bases. V was pared by 5 bases and J by 4 bases, with 10 bases of the junction left unmatched. Germline V gives CDR1 SGHNT, CDR2 YENEEA. The CDR3 has 15 residues.

This clonotype has only a few counts. This sequence joins TRBV20-1 and TRBJ2-7, with D perhaps matching TRBD1 (6 bases). Deletions cut 6 bases from V and 4 bases from J, with 19 bases between. Germline assignment: CDR1 DFQATT and CDR2 SNEGSKA (reference sequence). The CDR3 runs 14 residues. CDR3 residues: CSASGTGIGYEQYF. CDR3 DNA: TGCAGTGCCAGTGGTACAGGGATAGGATACGAGCAGTACTTC.

By share, this clonotype counts as medium-sized. The chain links TRBV10-3 to TRBJ1-1; 8 bases map to TRBD1. Looked up from germline, CDR1 is ENHRY and CDR2 is SYGVKD. The CDR3 contains 14 residues. With V trimmed by 10 bases and J by 2 bases, 9 bases remained unmatched. In nucleotides, the CDR3 is TGTGCCACTGGACTCACAGGGGGTAACACTGAAGCTTTCTTT. Its translation is CATGLTGGNTEAFF.

This clonotype was counted between two and nine times. The chain employs TRBV30 and TRBJ2-5; D possibly matches TRBD1 or TRBD2 (6 bases each). This CDR3 region has 14 residues. CDR1 is GTSNPN, CDR2 SVGIG, per germline (reference sequence). The V end lost 0 bases, the J end lost 5 bases, and 13 bases lay between the germline ends. The CDR3, as DNA: TGTGCCTGGAGTGTTGGTAGGGGGGATGAGACCCAGTACTTC. It encodes CAWSVGRGDETQYF.